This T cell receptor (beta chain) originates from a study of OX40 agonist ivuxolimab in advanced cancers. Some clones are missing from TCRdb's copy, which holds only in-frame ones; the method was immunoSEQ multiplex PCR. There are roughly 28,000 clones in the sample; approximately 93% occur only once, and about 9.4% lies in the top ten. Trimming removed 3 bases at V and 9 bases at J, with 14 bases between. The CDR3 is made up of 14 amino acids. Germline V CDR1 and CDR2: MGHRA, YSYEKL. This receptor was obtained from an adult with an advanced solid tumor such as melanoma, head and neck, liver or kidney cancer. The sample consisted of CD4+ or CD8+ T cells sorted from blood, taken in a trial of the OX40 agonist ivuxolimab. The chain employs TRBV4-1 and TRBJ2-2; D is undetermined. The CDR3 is CASSQSLAARELFF. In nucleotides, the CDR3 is TGCGCCAGCAGCCAGAGCCTCGCGGCGAGGGAGCTGTTTTTT.